This paragraph reports one TCR beta chain. The data were taken from a study of blood T cell repertoires in COVID-19. The CDR3 covers 15 residues. The germline V gene has CDR1 LGHDT and CDR2 YNNKEL (reference sequence). With V trimmed by 1 base and J by 5 bases, 3 bases remained unmatched. Sequenced by immunoSEQ multiplex PCR; TCRdb stores in-frame clones only, minus some. Of around 95,000 clones listed, roughly 79% are singletons. V usage is TRBV3-1 (or the pseudogene TRBV3-2) and J usage is TRBJ1-4, with 8 bases fitting TRBD1. Sequencing was done on a sample of peripheral blood. This clonotype was sampled from a woman in her 70s with acute or convalescent COVID-19. For the CDR3, the DNA is TGTGCCAGCAGCCAAGGAAGACAGGGGAATGAAAAACTGTTTTTT. This sequence encodes CASSQGRQGNEKLFF.